This TCR beta chain was sequenced for a study of human thymus T cells. Notes on this clone: The antigen is unknown.

The data were produced by immunoSEQ multiplex PCR, yet TCRdb's version contains in-frame clones alone and is incomplete. Of around 120,000 clones listed, around 96% are singletons. CDR3 length: 18 amino acids. Germline V gene sequence: CDR1 SEHNR, CDR2 FQNEAQ (reference sequence). Germline trimming cut 1 base from V and 2 bases from J; bases unmatched to any gene: 11. The study's findings and limits: Unrelated people showed highly overlapping thymic repertoires, related research reported.

During corrective heart surgery, resections were taken, and the thymus tissue came from them. Sequenced input: thymus tissue. The TCR comes from a boy younger than two with a congenital heart defect but otherwise immunologically healthy. The V and J genes are TRBV7-9 and TRBJ2-7, with 10 bases that match TRBD1. DNA of the CDR3: TGTGCCAGCAGCTTAGTCTTCGGGGGACAGGGGACGACCTACGAGCAGTACTTC. Its protein product is CASSLVFGGQGTTYEQYF.